The rows below give T cell receptor beta chains drawn from one sample of a study of T cell responses to AZD1222 COVID-19 vaccine. This table comes from immunoSEQ multiplex PCR, and its TCRdb copy is limited to in-frame clones, with some not included. The data hold about 150,000 clones, with roughly 87% observed a single time. This specimen was peripheral blood, taken 28 days after the second dose of the MenACWY control vaccine. The receptors shown here come from an adult who received the MenACWY meningococcal vaccine as a control. The CDR3 runs from the conserved cysteine through the conserved F or W.

j_call: TRBJ2-7
v_call: TRBV7-2
cdr3_aa: CASSLEWGAGGSEQYF

j_call: TRBJ1-1
v_call: TRBV6-5
cdr3_aa: CASRPRDGLNTEAFF

j_call: TRBJ2-2
v_call: TRBV5-1
cdr3_aa: CASRLGQGGTGELFF

j_call: TRBJ1-2
v_call: TRBV5-1
cdr3_aa: CASSLAREGYTF

j_call: TRBJ1-1
v_call: TRBV4-2
cdr3_aa: CASSQEGARGTEAFF

j_call: TRBJ2-3
v_call: TRBV19
cdr3_aa: CASRVSRGGTDTQYF

j_call: TRBJ1-2
v_call: TRBV7-9
cdr3_aa: CASSQSTGGHGYTF

j_call: TRBJ1-4
v_call: TRBV4-1
cdr3_aa: CASSQGQVLRNEKLFF

j_call: TRBJ1-1
v_call: TRBV7-9
cdr3_aa: CASTGWGGTEAFF

j_call: TRBJ2-3
v_call: TRBV5-1
cdr3_aa: CASSLFLQGFPDTQYF

j_call: TRBJ1-6
v_call: TRBV10-3
cdr3_aa: CAISRDSKDSPLHF

j_call: TRBJ1-1
v_call: TRBV18
cdr3_aa: CASSPGATEAFF

j_call: TRBJ1-1
v_call: TRBV19
cdr3_aa: CASSIQGTAAAFF

j_call: TRBJ1-4
v_call: TRBV9
cdr3_aa: CASSVSTGVNEKLFF

j_call: TRBJ1-2
v_call: TRBV4-1
cdr3_aa: CASSQDRNGLNYGYTF

j_call: TRBJ1-5
v_call: TRBV5-6
cdr3_aa: CASSSRSNQPQHF

j_call: TRBJ1-1
v_call: TRBV2
cdr3_aa: CASSQDRNTEAFF

j_call: TRBJ1-4
v_call: TRBV7-6
cdr3_aa: CASSLGRPRGYEKLFF

j_call: TRBJ1-4
v_call: TRBV25-1
cdr3_aa: CASSEGSGRTNEKLFF

j_call: TRBJ1-6
v_call: TRBV30
cdr3_aa: CAWSPAGDSPLHF

j_call: TRBJ2-2
v_call: TRBV6-2/TRBV6-3
cdr3_aa: CASSSRRGVNTGELFF

j_call: TRBJ1-6
v_call: TRBV7-8
cdr3_aa: CASSLAGGAGSPLHF

j_call: TRBJ1-3
v_call: TRBV3-1/TRBV3-2
cdr3_aa: CASSRAGNLRGNTIYF

j_call: TRBJ1-6
v_call: TRBV5-4
cdr3_aa: CASSVGQINSPLHF

j_call: TRBJ2-3
v_call: TRBV7-2
cdr3_aa: CASSPRLAGGPDTQYF

j_call: TRBJ1-2
v_call: TRBV4-2
cdr3_aa: CASSQEVRQARDRYTF

j_call: TRBJ1-2
v_call: TRBV5-5
cdr3_aa: CASSLEPPTWYTF

j_call: TRBJ2-1
v_call: TRBV29-1
cdr3_aa: CSVLGLAGVNEQFF

j_call: TRBJ2-7
v_call: TRBV30
cdr3_aa: CAWTGRASGAYEQYF

j_call: TRBJ2-7
v_call: TRBV6-6
cdr3_aa: CASSNSGTGVNEQYF

j_call: TRBJ2-2
v_call: TRBV11-3
cdr3_aa: CASSTRWDSKTYTGELFF

j_call: TRBJ2-7
v_call: TRBV5-1
cdr3_aa: CASSRQGGTPYEQYF

j_call: TRBJ2-7
v_call: TRBV15
cdr3_aa: CATSRGGSSYEQYF

j_call: TRBJ1-2
v_call: TRBV4-3
cdr3_aa: CASSVGRINYGYTF

j_call: TRBJ1-1
v_call: TRBV15
cdr3_aa: CATSRAGGNTEAFF

j_call: TRBJ2-4
v_call: TRBV15
cdr3_aa: CATSRDGQGTNIQYF

j_call: TRBJ2-2
v_call: TRBV5-4
cdr3_aa: CASSSRVDTGELFF

j_call: TRBJ1-5
v_call: TRBV6-2/TRBV6-3
cdr3_aa: CASSYYPDRGEPQHF

j_call: TRBJ2-6
v_call: TRBV30
cdr3_aa: CAWMVMGKPAGANVLTF

j_call: TRBJ2-5
v_call: TRBV7-8
cdr3_aa: CASSRKWLGMETQYF

j_call: TRBJ2-2
v_call: TRBV5-1
cdr3_aa: CASSLGQSTGELFF

j_call: TRBJ2-1
v_call: TRBV11-2
cdr3_aa: CASSPRGIRDEQFF

j_call: TRBJ2-7
v_call: TRBV28
cdr3_aa: CASSLPRGKHEQYF

j_call: TRBJ2-5
v_call: TRBV5-1
cdr3_aa: CASSLGGGQTQYF

j_call: TRBJ2-5
v_call: TRBV4-1
cdr3_aa: CASSVRLAGGEETQYF

j_call: TRBJ2-2
v_call: TRBV14
cdr3_aa: CASSLRTGLTGELFF

j_call: TRBJ1-2
v_call: TRBV19
cdr3_aa: CASSARDGNGYTF